Below, 11 T cell receptor beta chains from the same sample are listed, as sequenced in a study of cytomegalovirus exposure and HLA in healthy donors. This PCR relied on a set of 60 Vbeta primers and 13 Jbeta primers. The protocol was immunoSEQ multiplex PCR, while the TCRdb copy is restricted to in-frame clones and leaves out a portion. Seen here are roughly 290,000 clones, approximately 90% observed once, and the top ten hold around 2.1%. Sequenced: PBMCs. The receptor source for this set is a woman between 18 and 30 years old in good health and CMV-seronegative.

The chain joins TRBV6-5 to TRBJ2-7; 13 bases align to TRBD2. Trimming removed 7 bases from V and 7 bases from J; junction bases left unmatched: 7. The CDR3 is made up of 14 amino acids. Germline CDR1 reads MNHEY; CDR2 reads SVGAGI. This CDR3 reads CASTPPGLAGEQYF. The CDR3 bases are TGTGCCAGCACGCCGCCGGGACTAGCGGGGGAGCAGTACTTC.

The V and J genes are TRBV27 and TRBJ1-1; 7 nucleotides agree with TRBD1. Germline V gene lookup returns CDR1 MNHEY and CDR2 SMNVEV (reference sequence). The CDR3 runs to 16 residues. J lost 3 bases, V lost 0 bases, and 7 bases had no gene match. CDR3 in DNA: TGTGCCAGCAGTTTATCACGACAGGGCCCTGACACTGAAGCTTTCTTT. Translating it yields CASSLSRQGPDTEAFF.

The V call is TRBV18, the J call TRBJ1-5, with TRBD1 as a possible D gene (6 bases). This CDR3 is 16 amino acids long. V was pared by 1 base and J by 3 bases, with 13 bases between. In germline, CDR1 is KGHSH, CDR2 LQKENI. The CDR3: CASSPRSGVNNQPQHF. CDR3 coding DNA: TGTGCCAGCTCACCACGTTCAGGGGTCAACAATCAGCCCCAGCATTTT.

This chain uses TRBV19 with TRBJ2-1; 7 nucleotides match TRBD2. The CDR3 length is 16 residues. Trimming at V came to 7 bases and at J to 7 bases, leaving 16 bases not matched to a gene. The germline V gene encodes CDR1 LNHDA and CDR2 SQIVND (reference sequence). CDR3: CASTYLGIAGENEQFF. DNA for the CDR3: TGTGCCAGTACCTACCTCGGGATTGCGGGGGAAAATGAGCAGTTCTTC.

CDR3 protein: CASSRTSGGDPDTQYF. CDR3 bases: TGTGCCAGTAGTAGGACTAGCGGGGGGGACCCAGATACGCAGTATTTT. The chain is built from TRBV19 and TRBJ2-3; 15 bases line up with TRBD2. The CDR3 runs 16 residues. J lost 4 bases, V lost 4 bases, and 3 bases had no gene match. Germline CDR1 LNHDA, CDR2 SQIVND (reference sequence).

The chain joins TRBV7-6 to TRBJ2-5, with 8 positions matching TRBD2. Looked up from germline, CDR1 is SGHVS and CDR2 is FNYEAQ. V lost 6 bases to trimming and J lost 4 bases; unmatched junction nucleotides: 4. The CDR3 has 13 amino acids. Here the CDR3 reads CASRVAGSETQYF. The DNA for the CDR3 is TGTGCCAGCAGAGTAGCGGGGTCAGAGACCCAGTACTTC.

This clone occurred once. This rearrangement joins TRBV5-1 to TRBJ2-1; tentatively, D is TRBD2 (5 bases). The CDR3 is made up of 14 amino acids. V lost 4 bases and J lost 8, with 16 bases in between. Germline V CDR1 and CDR2: SGHRS, YFSETQ. The CDR3 sequence: CASSPQLLVDEQFF. In DNA form, the CDR3 reads TGCGCCAGCAGCCCACAACTACTAGTGGATGAGCAGTTCTTC.

Here the CDR3 reads CASSYTRGRREKLFF. The DNA for the CDR3 is TGTGCCAGCAGTTACACTAGGGGGCGTCGTGAAAAACTGTTTTTT. This sequence joins TRBV6-5 and TRBJ1-4, with 7 nucleotides matching TRBD1. CDR1 is MNHEY, CDR2 SVGAGI, per germline. CDR3 size: 15 residues. After removal of 2 bases from V and 7 bases from J, the junction contained 7 bases not matched to a gene.

V is TRBV7-9 and J is TRBJ1-1; no clear D. The ends were cut back, 5 bases at V and 0 bases at J, with 10 bases in the middle. The CDR3 length is 14 residues. In germline, CDR1 is SEHNR, CDR2 FQNEAQ (reference sequence). CDR3 in amino acids: CASSGLPMNTEAFF. CDR3 in DNA: TGTGCCAGCAGCGGTCTACCCATGAACACTGAAGCTTTCTTT.

The table lists this clone with a few counts. J is TRBJ1-2 and V is TRBV15; 8 positions agree with TRBD1. Germline lookup yields CDR1 LNHNV and CDR2 YYDKDF (reference sequence). The CDR3 sequence is 13 residues long. Trimming cost V 4 bases and J 7 bases; bases outside gene matches: 5. The CDR3 DNA follows: TGTGCCACCAGCATCGGACAGGGTGGTGGCTACACCTTC. Translating gives CATSIGQGGGYTF.

The CDR3 coding sequence is TGTGCCATAGCCACAGGCACAGATACGCAGTATTTT. Its translation is CAIATGTDTQYF. V usage is TRBV10-3 and J usage is TRBJ2-3; the D is unclear. V lost 9 bases and J 1 base, leaving 8 bases between the germline ends. The length of the CDR3 is 12 residues. Germline assignment: CDR1 ENHRY and CDR2 SYGVKD.